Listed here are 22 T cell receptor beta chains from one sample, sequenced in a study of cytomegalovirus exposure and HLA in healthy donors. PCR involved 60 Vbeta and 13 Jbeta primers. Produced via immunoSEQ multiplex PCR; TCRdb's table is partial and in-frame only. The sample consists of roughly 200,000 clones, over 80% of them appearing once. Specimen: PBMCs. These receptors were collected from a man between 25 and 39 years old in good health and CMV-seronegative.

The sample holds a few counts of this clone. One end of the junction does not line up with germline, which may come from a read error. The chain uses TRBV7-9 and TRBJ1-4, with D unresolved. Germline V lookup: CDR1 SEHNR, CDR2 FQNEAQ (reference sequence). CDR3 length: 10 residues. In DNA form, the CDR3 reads TGTTCCAGCAGTAGTGAAAAACTGTTTTTT. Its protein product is CSSSSEKLFF.

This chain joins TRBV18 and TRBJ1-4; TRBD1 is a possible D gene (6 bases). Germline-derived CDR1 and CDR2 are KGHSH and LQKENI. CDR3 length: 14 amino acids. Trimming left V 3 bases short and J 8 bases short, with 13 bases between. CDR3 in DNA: TGTGCCAGCTCACCCGGGACAAGAGAAGAAAAACTGTTTTTT. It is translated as CASSPGTREEKLFF.

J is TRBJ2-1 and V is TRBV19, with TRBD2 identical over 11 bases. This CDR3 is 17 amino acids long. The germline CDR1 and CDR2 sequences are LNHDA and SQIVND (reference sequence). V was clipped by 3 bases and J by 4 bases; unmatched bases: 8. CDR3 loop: CASSMNALAGVYNEQFF. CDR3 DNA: TGTGCCAGTAGTATGAACGCACTAGCGGGAGTGTACAATGAGCAGTTCTTC. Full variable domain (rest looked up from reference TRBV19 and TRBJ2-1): DGGITQSPKYLFRKEGQNVTLSCEQNLNHDAMYWYRQDPGQGLRLIYYSQIVNDFQKGDIAEGYSVSREKKESFPLTVTSAQKNPTAFYLCASSMNALAGVYNEQFFGPGTRLTVL.

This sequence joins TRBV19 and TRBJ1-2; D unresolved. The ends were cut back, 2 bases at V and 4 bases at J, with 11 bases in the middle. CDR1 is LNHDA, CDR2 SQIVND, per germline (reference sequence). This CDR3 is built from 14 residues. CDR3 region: CASSIPYSGYGYTF. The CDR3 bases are TGTGCCAGTAGTATACCCTATTCGGGCTATGGCTACACCTTC.

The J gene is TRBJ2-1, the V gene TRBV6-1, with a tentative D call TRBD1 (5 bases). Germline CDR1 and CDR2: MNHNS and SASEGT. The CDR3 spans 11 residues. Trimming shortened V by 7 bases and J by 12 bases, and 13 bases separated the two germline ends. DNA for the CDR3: TGTGCCAGCAAAACAGGTAGCAGGCAGTTCTTC. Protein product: CASKTGSRQFF.

The CDR3 coding sequence is TGTGCCACCAGCGGCCCCGGGACAGGGAGCACAGATACGCAGTATTTT. This sequence encodes CATSGPGTGSTDTQYF. J is TRBJ2-3 and V is TRBV15; 9 nucleotides match TRBD1. The length of the CDR3 is 16 residues. Germline CDR1 LNHNV, CDR2 YYDKDF (reference sequence). V was clipped by 5 bases and J by 0 bases; unmatched bases: 6.

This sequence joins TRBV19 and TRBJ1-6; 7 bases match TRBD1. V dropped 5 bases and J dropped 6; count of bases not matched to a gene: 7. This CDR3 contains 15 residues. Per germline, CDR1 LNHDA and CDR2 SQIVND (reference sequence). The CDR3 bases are TGTGCCAGTAGTGCACAGGGGTTCGGTAATTCACCCCTCCACTTT. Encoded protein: CASSAQGFGNSPLHF.

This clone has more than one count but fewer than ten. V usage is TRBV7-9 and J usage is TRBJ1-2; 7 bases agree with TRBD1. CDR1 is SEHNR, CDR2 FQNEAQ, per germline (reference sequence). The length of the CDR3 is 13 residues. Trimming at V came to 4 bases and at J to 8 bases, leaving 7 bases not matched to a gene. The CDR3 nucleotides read TGTGCCAGCAGCTGGGACAGCTCTAGGGGCTACACCTTC. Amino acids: CASSWDSSRGYTF.

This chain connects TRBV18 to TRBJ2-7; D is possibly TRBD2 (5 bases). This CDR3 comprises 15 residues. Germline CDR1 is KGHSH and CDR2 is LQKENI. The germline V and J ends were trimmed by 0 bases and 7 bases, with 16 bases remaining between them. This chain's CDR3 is CASSPPSLNPGEQYF. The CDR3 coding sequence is TGTGCCAGCTCACCACCTTCTCTCAACCCGGGGGAGCAGTACTTC.

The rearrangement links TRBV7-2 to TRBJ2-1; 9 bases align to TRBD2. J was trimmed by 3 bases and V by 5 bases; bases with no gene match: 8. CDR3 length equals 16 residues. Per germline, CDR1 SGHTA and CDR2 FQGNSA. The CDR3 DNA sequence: TGTGCCAGCAGCCGAAAACTAGCGGGCAGCTACAATGAGCAGTTCTTC. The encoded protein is CASSRKLAGSYNEQFF.

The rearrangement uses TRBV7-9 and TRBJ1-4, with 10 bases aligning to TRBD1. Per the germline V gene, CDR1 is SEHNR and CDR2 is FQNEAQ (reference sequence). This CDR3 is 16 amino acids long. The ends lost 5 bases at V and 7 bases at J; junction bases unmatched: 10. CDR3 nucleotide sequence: TGTGCCAGCAGCGAAAAGACAGGGGGCGGAGGTGAAAAACTGTTTTTT. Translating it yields CASSEKTGGGGEKLFF.

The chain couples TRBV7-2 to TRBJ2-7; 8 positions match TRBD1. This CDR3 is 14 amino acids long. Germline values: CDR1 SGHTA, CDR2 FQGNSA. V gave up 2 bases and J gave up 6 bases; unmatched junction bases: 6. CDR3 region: CASSLRTGLSEQYF. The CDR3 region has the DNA TGTGCCAGCAGCTTACGGACAGGGCTGTCCGAGCAGTACTTC.

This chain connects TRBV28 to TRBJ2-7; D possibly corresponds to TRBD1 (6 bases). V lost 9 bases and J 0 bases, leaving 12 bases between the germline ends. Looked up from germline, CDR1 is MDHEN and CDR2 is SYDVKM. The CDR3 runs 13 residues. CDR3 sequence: CASSDRNSYEQYF. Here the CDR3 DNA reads TGTGCCAGTTCGGACAGAAACTCCTACGAGCAGTACTTC.

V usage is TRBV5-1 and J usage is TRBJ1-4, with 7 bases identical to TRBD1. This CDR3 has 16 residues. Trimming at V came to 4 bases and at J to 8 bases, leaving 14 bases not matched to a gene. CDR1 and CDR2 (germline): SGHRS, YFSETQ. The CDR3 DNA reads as TGCGCCAGCAGCCCCGACAGGGCCGCCCTTGAGGAAAAACTGTTTTTT. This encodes CASSPDRAALEEKLFF.

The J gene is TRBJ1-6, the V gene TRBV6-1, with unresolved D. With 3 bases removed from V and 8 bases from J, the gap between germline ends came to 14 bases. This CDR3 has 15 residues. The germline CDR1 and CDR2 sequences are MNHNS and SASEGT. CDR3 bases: TGTGCCAGCAGTGAGGAGTCTGTTTGGGATTCACCCCTCCACTTT. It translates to CASSEESVWDSPLHF.

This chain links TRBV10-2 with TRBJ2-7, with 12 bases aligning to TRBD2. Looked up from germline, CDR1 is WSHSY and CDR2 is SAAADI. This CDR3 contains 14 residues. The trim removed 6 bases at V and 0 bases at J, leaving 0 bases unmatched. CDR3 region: CASRTSGGSYEQYF. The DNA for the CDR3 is TGCGCCAGCAGGACTAGCGGGGGCTCCTACGAGCAGTACTTC.

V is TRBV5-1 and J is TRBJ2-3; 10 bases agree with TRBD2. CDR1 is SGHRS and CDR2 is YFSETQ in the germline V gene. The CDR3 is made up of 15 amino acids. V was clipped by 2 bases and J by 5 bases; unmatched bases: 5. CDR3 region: CASSLDSGGRDTQYF. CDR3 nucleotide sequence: TGCGCCAGCAGCTTAGATAGCGGGGGGAGAGATACGCAGTATTTT.

The CDR3, as DNA: TGTGCCAGCAGCTTTTTAGCGGGAGTAAGCACAGATACGCAGTATTTT. It yields the protein CASSFLAGVSTDTQYF. The rearrangement links TRBV11-1 to TRBJ2-3; 9 positions agree with TRBD2. Germline CDR1 is SGHAT and CDR2 is FQDESV (reference sequence). Losses at the gene ends were 3 bases for V and 0 bases for J; bases not matched to a gene: 4. The CDR3 contains 16 residues.

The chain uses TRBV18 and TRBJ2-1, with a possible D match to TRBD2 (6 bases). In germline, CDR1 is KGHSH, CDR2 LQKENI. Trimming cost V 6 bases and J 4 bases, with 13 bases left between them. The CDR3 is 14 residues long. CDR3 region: CASSRGGTYNEQFF. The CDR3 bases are TGTGCCAGCTCTCGTGGCGGGACTTACAATGAGCAGTTCTTC.

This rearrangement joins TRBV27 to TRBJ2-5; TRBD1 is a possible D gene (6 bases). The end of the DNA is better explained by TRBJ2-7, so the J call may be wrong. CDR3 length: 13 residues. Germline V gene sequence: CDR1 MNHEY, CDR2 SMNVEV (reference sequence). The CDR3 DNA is TGTGCCAGCAGTTTGGACAGATCCTACGAGCAGTACTTC. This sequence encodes CASSLDRSYEQYF.

The DNA for the CDR3 is TGTGCCAGCCGCGAACAGGGGAGAAGTCTTCAGCCCCAGCATTTT. Translating it yields CASREQGRSLQPQHF. The chain has TRBV27 and TRBJ1-5, with TRBD1 matching over 7 bases. Trimming cost V 8 bases and J 6 bases; bases outside gene matches: 13. Germline CDR1 MNHEY, CDR2 SMNVEV (reference sequence). The CDR3 extends over 15 amino acids.

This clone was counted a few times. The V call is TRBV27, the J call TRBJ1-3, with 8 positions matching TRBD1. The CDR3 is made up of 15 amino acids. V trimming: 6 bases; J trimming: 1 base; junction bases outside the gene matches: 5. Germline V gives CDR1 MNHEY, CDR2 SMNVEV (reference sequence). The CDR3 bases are TGTGCCAGCAGGTCCAGGGGGCGGTCTGGAAACACCATATATTTT. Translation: CASRSRGRSGNTIYF.